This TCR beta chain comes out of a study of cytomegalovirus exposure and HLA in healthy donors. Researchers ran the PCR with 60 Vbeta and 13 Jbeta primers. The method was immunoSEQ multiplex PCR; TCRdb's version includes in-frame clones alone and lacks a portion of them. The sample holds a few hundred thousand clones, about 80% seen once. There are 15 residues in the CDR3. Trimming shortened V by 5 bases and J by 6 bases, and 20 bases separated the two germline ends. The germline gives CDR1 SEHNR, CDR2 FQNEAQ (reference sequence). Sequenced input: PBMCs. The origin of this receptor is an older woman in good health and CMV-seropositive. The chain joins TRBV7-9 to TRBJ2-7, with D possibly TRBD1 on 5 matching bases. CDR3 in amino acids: CASSPRGDRIAEQYF. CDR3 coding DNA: TGTGCCAGCAGCCCCCGAGGAGACAGAATCGCCGAGCAGTACTTC.